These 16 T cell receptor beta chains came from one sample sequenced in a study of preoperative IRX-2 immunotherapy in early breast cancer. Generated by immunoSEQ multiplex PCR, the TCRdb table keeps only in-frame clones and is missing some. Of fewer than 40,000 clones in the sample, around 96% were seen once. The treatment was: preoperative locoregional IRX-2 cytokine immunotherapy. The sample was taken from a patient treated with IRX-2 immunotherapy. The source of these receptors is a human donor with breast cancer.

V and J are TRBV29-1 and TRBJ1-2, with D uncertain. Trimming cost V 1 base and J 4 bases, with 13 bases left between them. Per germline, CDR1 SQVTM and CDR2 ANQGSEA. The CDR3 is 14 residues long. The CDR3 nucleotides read TGCAGCGTTGAAGTCTCCGTTCTAGGCTATGGCTACACCTTC. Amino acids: CSVEVSVLGYGYTF. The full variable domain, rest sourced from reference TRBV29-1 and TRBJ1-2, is SAVISQKPSRDICQRGTSLTIQCQVDSQVTMMFWYRQQPGQSLTLIATANQGSEATYESGFVIDKFPISRPNLTFSTLTVSNMSPEDSSIYLCSVEVSVLGYGYTFGSGTRLTVV.

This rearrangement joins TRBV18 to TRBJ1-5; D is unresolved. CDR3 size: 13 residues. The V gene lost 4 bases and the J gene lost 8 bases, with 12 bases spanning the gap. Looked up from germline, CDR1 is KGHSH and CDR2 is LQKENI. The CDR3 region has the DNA TGTGCCAGCTCACTCCGGCAAAGGGAGCCCCAGCATTTT. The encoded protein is CASSLRQREPQHF.

CDR3 amino acids: CAWSVRGAGYEQYF. DNA for the CDR3: TGTGCCTGGAGTGTAAGGGGGGCTGGCTACGAGCAGTACTTC. This chain connects TRBV30 to TRBJ2-7, with D perhaps matching TRBD1 or TRBD2 (6 bases each). Trimming took 0 bases from V and 3 from J, leaving 12 bases between them. CDR1 is GTSNPN and CDR2 is SVGIG in the germline V gene (reference sequence). CDR3 length: 14 residues.

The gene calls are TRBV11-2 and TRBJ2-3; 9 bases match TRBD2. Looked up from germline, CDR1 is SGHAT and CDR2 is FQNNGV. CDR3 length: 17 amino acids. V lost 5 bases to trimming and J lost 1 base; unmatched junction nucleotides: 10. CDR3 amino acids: CASSRSELAGGTDTQYF. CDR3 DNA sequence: TGTGCCAGCAGCCGGAGTGAGTTAGCGGGAGGCACAGATACGCAGTATTTT.

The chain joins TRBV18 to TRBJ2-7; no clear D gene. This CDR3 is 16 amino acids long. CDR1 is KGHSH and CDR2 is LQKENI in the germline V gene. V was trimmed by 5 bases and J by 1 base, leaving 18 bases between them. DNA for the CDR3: TGTGCCAGCTCATGGGATGTGATTCAGGAGTCCTACGAGCAGTACTTC. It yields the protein CASSWDVIQESYEQYF.

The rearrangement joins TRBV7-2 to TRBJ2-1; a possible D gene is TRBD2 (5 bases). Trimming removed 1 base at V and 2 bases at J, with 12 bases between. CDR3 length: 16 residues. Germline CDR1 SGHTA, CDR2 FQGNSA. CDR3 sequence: CASSLVGGLAYNEQFF. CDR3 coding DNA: TGTGCCAGCAGCTTAGTAGGAGGACTGGCCTACAATGAGCAGTTCTTC.

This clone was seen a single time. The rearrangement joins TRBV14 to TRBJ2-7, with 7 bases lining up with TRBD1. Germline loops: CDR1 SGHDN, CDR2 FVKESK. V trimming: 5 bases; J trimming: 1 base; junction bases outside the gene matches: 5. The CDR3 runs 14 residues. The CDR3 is CASSVQGYSYEQYF. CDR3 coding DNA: TGTGCCAGCAGCGTACAGGGGTATTCCTACGAGCAGTACTTC.

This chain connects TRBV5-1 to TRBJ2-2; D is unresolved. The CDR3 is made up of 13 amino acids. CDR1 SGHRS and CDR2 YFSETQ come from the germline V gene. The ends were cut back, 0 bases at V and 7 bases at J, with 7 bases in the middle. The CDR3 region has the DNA TGCGCCAGCAGCTTGGTGGGGATCGGGGAGCTGTTTTTT. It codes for CASSLVGIGELFF.

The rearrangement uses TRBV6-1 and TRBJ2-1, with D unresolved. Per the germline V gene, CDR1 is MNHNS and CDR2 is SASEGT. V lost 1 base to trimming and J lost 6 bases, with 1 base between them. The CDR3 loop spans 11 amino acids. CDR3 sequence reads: CASSEVNEQFF. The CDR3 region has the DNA TGTGCCAGCAGTGAAGTCAATGAGCAGTTCTTC.

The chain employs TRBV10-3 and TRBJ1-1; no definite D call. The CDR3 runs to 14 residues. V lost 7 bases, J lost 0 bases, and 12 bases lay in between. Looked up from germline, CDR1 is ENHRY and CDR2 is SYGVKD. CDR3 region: CAITPSEMNTEAFF. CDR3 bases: TGTGCCATCACCCCTTCCGAAATGAACACTGAAGCTTTCTTT.

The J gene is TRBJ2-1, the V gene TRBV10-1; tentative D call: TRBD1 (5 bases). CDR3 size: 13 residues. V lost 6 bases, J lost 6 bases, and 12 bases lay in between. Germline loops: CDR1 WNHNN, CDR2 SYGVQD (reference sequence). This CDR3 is CASRGAEANEQFF. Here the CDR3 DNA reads TGCGCCAGCAGAGGGGCCGAGGCCAATGAGCAGTTCTTC.

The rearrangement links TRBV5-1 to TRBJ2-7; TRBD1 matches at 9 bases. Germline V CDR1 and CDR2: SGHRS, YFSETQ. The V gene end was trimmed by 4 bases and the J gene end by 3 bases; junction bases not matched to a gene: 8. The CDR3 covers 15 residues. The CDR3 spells CASSLGQGRNYEQYF. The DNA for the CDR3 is TGCGCCAGCAGCCTGGGACAGGGCAGAAACTACGAGCAGTACTTC.

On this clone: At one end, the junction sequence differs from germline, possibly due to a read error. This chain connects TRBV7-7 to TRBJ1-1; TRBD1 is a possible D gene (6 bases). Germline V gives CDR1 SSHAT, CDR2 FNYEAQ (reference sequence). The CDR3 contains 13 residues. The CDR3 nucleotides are TGTGCTAGCAGCTTGGACAGAAACACTGAAGCTTTCTTT. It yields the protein CASSLDRNTEAFF.

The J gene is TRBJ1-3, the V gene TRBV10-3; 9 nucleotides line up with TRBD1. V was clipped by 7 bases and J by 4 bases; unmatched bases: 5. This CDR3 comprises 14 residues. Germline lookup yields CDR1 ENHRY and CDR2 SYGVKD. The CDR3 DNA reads TGTGCCATCAAGCAGGGGACAGGGGGAAACACCATATATTTT. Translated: CAIKQGTGGNTIYF.

CDR3: CASSSDRGWREFF. CDR3 bases: TGCGCCAGCAGCTCTGACAGGGGATGGAGGGAGTTCTTC. This chain joins TRBV5-1 and TRBJ2-1, with TRBD1 identical over 8 bases. V gave up 3 bases and J gave up 14 bases; unmatched junction bases: 10. CDR1 SGHRS and CDR2 YFSETQ come from the germline V gene. The CDR3 sequence is 13 residues long. The whole variable domain, remainder taken from reference TRBV5-1 and TRBJ2-1, is KAGVTQTPRYLIKTRGQQVTLSCSPISGHRSVSWYQQTPGQGLQFLFEYFSETQRNKGNFPGRFSGRQFSNSRSEMNVSTLELGDSALYLCASSSDRGWREFFGPGTRLTVL.

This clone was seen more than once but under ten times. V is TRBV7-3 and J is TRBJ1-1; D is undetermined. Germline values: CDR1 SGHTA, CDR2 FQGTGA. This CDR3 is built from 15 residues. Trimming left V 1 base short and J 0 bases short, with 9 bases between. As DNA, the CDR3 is TGTGCCAGCAGCTTAAGCGGCAGATTGAACACTGAAGCTTTCTTT. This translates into CASSLSGRLNTEAFF.